The clone carrying this T cell receptor beta chain has more than one count but fewer than ten. No antigen is known for it. This sample is part of a study of post-analysis software for immune sequencing data. The J segment lost 4 bases and the V segment lost 1 base, leaving 3 bases of the junction unmatched. CDR1 is MGHRA and CDR2 is YSYEKL in the germline V gene. The CDR3 covers 15 residues. The study's findings and limits: Four to six TRBV segments, including TRBV5-6, TRBV5-1 and TRBV20-1, were more frequent in patients than controls.

The TCR beta cDNA libraries contained unique molecular identifiers. TCRdb reprocessed the PCR reads via MiXCR and lists one record per CDR3 protein. The sample consists of about 820,000 distinct CDR3 sequences, 53% of them appearing once. The sequenced sample was blood. The chain links TRBV4-1 to TRBJ1-1; 10 bases agree with TRBD1. This clonotype originated in a girl between 5 and 17 years old with multiple sclerosis. CDR3 sequence: CASSQAWTGGTEAFF. The CDR3 DNA is TGCGCCAGCAGCCAAGCTTGGACAGGGGGCACTGAAGCTTTCTTT.